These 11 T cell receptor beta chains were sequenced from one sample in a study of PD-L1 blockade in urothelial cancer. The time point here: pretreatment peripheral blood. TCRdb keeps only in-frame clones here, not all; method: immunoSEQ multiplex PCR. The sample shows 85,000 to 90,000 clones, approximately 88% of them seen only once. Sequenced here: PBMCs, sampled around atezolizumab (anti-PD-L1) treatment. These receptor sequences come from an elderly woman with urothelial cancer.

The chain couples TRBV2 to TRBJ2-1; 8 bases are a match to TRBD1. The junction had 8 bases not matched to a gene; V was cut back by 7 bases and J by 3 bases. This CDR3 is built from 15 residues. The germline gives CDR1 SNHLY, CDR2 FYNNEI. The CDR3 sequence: CASTGQGAFYNEQFF. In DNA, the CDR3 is TGTGCCAGCACTGGACAGGGAGCCTTCTACAATGAGCAGTTCTTC.

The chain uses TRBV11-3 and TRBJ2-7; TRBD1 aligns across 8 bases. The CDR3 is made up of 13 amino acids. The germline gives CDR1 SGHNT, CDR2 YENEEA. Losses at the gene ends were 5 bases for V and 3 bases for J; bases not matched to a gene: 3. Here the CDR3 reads CASSLGQDYEQYF. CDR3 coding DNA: TGTGCCAGCAGCCTGGGACAGGACTACGAGCAGTACTTC.

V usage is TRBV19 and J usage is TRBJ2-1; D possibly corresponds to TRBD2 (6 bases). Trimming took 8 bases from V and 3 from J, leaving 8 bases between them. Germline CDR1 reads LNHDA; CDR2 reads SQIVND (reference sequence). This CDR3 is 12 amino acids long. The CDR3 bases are TGTGCCAGTGGGCGGGGCTACAATGAGCAGTTCTTC. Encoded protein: CASGRGYNEQFF.

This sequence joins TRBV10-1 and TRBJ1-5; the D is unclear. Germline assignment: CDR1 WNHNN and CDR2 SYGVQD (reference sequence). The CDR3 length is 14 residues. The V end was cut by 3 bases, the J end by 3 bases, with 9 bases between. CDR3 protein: CASSEGGINQPQHF. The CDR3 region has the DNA TGCGCCAGCAGTGAAGGCGGAATCAATCAGCCCCAGCATTTT.

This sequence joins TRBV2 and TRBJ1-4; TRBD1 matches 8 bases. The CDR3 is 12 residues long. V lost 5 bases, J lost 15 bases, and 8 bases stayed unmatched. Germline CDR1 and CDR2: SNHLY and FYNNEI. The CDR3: CASSPGQEWMFF. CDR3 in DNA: TGTGCCAGCAGTCCGGGACAGGAGTGGATGTTTTTT.

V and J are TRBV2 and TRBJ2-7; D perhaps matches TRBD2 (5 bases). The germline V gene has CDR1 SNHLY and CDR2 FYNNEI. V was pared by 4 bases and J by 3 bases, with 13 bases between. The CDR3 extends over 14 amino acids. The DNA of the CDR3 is TGTGCCAGCAGTGTAAAAGCGGAGATCTACGAGCAGTACTTC. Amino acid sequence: CASSVKAEIYEQYF. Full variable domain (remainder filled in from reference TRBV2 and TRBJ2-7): EPEVTQTPSHQVTQMGQEVILRCVPISNHLYFYWYRQILGQKVEFLVSFYNNEISEKSEIFDDQFSVERPDGSNFTLKIRSTKLEDSAMYFCASSVKAEIYEQYFGPGTRLTVT.

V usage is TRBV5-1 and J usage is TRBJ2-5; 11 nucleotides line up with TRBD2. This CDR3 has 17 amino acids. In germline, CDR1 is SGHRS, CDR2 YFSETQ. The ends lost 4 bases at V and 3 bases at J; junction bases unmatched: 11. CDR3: CASSAGTSGRLKETQYF. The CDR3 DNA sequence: TGCGCCAGCAGCGCTGGGACTAGCGGCCGCTTGAAAGAGACCCAGTACTTC.

Here the CDR3 reads CASSQYPGQGPGNTIYF. DNA of the CDR3: TGTGCCAGCAGCCAATACCCGGGACAGGGACCTGGAAACACCATATATTTT. The chain uses TRBV4-2 and TRBJ1-3, with 9 bases matching TRBD1. Germline CDR1 LGHNA, CDR2 YNFKEQ. After removal of 2 bases from V and 2 bases from J, the junction contained 7 bases not matched to a gene. The CDR3 has 17 residues.

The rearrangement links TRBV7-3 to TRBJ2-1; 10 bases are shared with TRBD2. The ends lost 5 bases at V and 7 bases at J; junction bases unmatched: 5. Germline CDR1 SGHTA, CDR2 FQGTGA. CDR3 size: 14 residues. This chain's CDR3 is CASSTAGGTNEQFF. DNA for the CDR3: TGTGCCAGCAGCACAGCGGGAGGGACGAATGAGCAGTTCTTC.

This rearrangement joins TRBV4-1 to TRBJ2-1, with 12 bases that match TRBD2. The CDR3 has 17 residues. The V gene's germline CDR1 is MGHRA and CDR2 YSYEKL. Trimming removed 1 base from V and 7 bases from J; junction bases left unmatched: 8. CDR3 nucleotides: TGCGCCAGCAGCCAAGGCGGACTAGCGGGATGGGTAAATGAGCAGTTCTTC. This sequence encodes CASSQGGLAGWVNEQFF.

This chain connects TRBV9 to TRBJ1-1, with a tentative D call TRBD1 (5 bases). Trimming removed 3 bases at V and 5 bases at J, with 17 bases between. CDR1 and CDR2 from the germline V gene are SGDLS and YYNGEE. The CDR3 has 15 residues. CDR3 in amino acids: CASSAGPLGYTEAFF. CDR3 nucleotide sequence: TGTGCCAGCAGCGCAGGGCCCCTAGGGTATACTGAAGCTTTCTTT.